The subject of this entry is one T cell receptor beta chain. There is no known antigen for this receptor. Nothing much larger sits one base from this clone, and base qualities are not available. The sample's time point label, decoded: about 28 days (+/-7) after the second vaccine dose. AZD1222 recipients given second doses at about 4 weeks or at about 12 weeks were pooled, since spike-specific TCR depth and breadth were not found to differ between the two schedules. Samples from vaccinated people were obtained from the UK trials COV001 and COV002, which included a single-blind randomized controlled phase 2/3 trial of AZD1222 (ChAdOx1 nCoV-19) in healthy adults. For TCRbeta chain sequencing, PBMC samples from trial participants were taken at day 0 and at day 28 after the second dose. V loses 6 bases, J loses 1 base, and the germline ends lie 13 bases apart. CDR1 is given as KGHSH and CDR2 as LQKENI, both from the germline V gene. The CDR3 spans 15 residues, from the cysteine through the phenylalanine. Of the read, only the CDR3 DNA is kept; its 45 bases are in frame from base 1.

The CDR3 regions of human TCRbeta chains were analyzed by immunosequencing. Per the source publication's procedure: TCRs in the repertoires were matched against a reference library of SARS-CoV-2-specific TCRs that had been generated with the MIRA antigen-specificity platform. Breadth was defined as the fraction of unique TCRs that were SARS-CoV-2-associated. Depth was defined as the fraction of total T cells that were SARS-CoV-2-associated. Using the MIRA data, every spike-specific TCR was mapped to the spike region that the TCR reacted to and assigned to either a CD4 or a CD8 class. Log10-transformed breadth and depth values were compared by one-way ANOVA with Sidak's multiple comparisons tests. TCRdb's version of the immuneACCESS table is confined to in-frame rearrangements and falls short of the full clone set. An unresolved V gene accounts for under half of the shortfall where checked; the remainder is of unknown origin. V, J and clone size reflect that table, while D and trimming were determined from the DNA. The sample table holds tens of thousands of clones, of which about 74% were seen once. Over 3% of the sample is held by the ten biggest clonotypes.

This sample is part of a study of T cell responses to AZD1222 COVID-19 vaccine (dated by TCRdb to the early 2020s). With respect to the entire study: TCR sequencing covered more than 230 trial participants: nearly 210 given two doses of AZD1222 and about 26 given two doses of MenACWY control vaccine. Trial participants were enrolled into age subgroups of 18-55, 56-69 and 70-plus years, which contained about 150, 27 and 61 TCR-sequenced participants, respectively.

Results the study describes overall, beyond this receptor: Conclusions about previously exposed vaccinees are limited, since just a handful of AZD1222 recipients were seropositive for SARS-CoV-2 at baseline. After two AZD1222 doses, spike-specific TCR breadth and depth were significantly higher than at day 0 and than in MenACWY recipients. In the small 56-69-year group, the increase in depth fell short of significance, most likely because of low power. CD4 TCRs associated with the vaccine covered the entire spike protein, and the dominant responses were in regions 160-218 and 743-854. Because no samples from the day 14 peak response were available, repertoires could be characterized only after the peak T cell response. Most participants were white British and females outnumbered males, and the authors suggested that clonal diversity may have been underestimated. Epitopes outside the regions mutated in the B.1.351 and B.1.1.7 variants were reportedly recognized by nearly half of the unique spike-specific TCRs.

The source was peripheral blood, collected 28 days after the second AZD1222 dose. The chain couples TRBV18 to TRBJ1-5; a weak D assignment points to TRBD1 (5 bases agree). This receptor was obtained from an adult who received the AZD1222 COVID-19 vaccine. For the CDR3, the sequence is CASSPGLGSNQPQHF. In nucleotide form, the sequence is TGTGCCAGCTCTCCGGGACTGGGGAGCAATCAGCCCCAGCATTTT.